The 10 T cell receptor beta chains below were found in one sample sequenced in a study of blood T cell repertoires in COVID-19. Profiled with immunoSEQ multiplex PCR; TCRdb holds only in-frame clones, not every one. The sample lists some 150,000 clones; over 75% were seen once. The sequenced sample consisted of peripheral blood. Receptors were obtained from a woman aged 60-75 years with active COVID-19.

This clone has just a few counts. Other DNA sequences in this sample translate to the same CDR3. V is TRBV11-2 and J is TRBJ2-7, with 7 bases aligning to TRBD1. The germline V gene has CDR1 SGHAT and CDR2 FQNNGV. The CDR3 contains 14 residues. V was clipped by 4 bases and J by 6 bases; unmatched bases: 9. The CDR3 nucleotides read TGTGCCAGCAGCTCCCGACAGGGTGCGGGCGAGCAGTACTTC. Residues: CASSSRQGAGEQYF. Looking up the rest from reference TRBV11-2 and TRBJ2-7 gives the full variable domain: EAGVAQSPRYKIIEKRQSVAFWCNPISGHATLYWYQQILGQGPKLLIQFQNNGVVDDSQLPKDRFSAERLKGVDSTLKIQPAKLEDSAVYLCASSSRQGAGEQYFGPGTRLTVT.

CDR3: CASSEWPDLDTQYF. The CDR3 DNA reads TGCGCCAGCAGTGAGTGGCCAGATTTAGATACGCAGTATTTT. This chain uses TRBV10-2 with TRBJ2-3; the D is unclear. Germline CDR1 reads WSHSY; CDR2 reads SAAADI. The CDR3 spans 14 residues. Trimming shortened V by 1 base and J by 5 bases, and 10 bases separated the two germline ends.

This chain connects TRBV10-3 to TRBJ1-6, with unresolved D. Germline CDR1 ENHRY, CDR2 SYGVKD. The CDR3 is 13 residues long. Trimming pared 11 bases from V and 6 bases from J, leaving 14 bases between. The CDR3 is CAASPAANSPLHF. The CDR3 DNA sequence: TGTGCCGCCAGTCCGGCGGCTAATTCACCCCTCCACTTT.

The gene calls are TRBV7-8 and TRBJ2-7; 8 bases match TRBD2. The CDR3 contains 16 residues. V gave up 1 base and J gave up 2 bases; unmatched junction bases: 7. CDR1 and CDR2 (germline): SGHVS, FQNEAQ. The CDR3 loop is CASSLDGSGTTYEQYF. CDR3 nucleotides: TGTGCCAGCAGCTTAGATGGTAGCGGGACAACCTACGAGCAGTACTTC.

The chain combines TRBV24-1 with TRBJ2-1, with D tentatively TRBD2 (5 bases). V gave up 3 bases and J gave up 8 bases, with 10 bases separating them. Per germline, CDR1 KGHDR and CDR2 SFDVKD. The CDR3 runs to 13 residues. This CDR3 is CATSDPLGDEQFF. The CDR3 region has the DNA TGTGCCACCAGTGATCCCTTGGGAGATGAGCAGTTCTTC.

The chain employs TRBV5-8 and TRBJ2-1; TRBD1 agrees at 11 bases. The CDR3 consists of 15 residues. The V and J ends lost 4 bases and 6 bases, in that order; junction bases with no gene match: 6. Per the germline V gene, CDR1 is SGHTS and CDR2 is YDEGEE. CDR3 DNA sequence: TGTGCCAGCAGCCCCTTTGGGACAGGGGGCAATGAGCAGTTCTTC. It is translated as CASSPFGTGGNEQFF.

The chain carries TRBV5-1 and TRBJ1-4; D possibly corresponds to TRBD1 (5 bases). CDR1 and CDR2 from the germline V gene are SGHRS and YFSETQ. This CDR3 has 14 residues. Trimming shortened V by 4 bases and J by 8 bases, and 15 bases separated the two germline ends. CDR3 region: CASSADSFNEKLFF. The CDR3 nucleotides are TGCGCCAGCAGCGCCGACAGTTTTAACGAAAAACTGTTTTTT. Complete variable domain (other parts from reference TRBV5-1 and TRBJ1-4): KAGVTQTPRYLIKTRGQQVTLSCSPISGHRSVSWYQQTPGQGLQFLFEYFSETQRNKGNFPGRFSGRQFSNSRSEMNVSTLELGDSALYLCASSADSFNEKLFFGSGTQLSVL.

The chain couples TRBV5-1 to TRBJ2-1, with D perhaps matching TRBD1 (5 bases). CDR1 is SGHRS and CDR2 is YFSETQ in the germline V gene. V was pared by 5 bases and J by 1 base, with 13 bases between. This CDR3 has 15 residues. As DNA, the CDR3 is TGCGCCAGCAGAACCGACGGACAATCCTACAATGAGCAGTTCTTC. Protein: CASRTDGQSYNEQFF.

This rearrangement joins TRBV4-3 to TRBJ2-1; TRBD2 aligns across 9 bases. CDR1 and CDR2 (germline): LGHNA, YSLEER. CDR3 length: 14 residues. Germline trimming cut 0 bases from V and 12 bases from J; bases unmatched to any gene: 6. The CDR3 coding sequence is TGCGCCAGCAGCCAAGATTTTAGCGGGAGTCTGCAGTTCTTC. As protein: CASSQDFSGSLQFF.

This clone has a single count. The gene calls are TRBV2 and TRBJ2-3, with 10 bases lining up with TRBD2. CDR3 length: 14 residues. The V and J ends lost 8 bases and 11 bases, in that order; junction bases with no gene match: 13. CDR1 and CDR2 (germline): SNHLY, FYNNEI. For the CDR3, the DNA is TGTGCCAGCCGACTAGCGGGTCCCGGGATGTGGCAGTATTTT. Translating gives CASRLAGPGMWQYF.